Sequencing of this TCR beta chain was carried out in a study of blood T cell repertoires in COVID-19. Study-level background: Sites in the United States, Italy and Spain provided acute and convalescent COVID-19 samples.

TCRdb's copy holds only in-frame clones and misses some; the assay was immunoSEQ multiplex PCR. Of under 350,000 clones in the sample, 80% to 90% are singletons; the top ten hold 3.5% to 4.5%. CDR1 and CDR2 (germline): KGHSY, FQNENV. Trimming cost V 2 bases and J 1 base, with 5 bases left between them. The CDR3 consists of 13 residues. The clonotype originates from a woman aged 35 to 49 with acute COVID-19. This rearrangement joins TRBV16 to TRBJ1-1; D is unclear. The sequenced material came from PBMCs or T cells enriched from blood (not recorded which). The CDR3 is CASSQTKNTEAFF. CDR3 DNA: TGTGCCAGCAGCCAAACTAAGAACACTGAAGCTTTCTTT.